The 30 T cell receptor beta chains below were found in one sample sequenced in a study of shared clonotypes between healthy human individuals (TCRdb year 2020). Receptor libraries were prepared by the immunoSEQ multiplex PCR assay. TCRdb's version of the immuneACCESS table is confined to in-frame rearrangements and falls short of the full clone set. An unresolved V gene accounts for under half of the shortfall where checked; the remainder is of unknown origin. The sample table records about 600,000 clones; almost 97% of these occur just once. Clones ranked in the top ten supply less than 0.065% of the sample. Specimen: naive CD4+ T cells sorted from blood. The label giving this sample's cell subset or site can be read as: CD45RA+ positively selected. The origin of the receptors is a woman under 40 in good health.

The CDR3 DNA sequence: TGTGCCAGCAGTTCGATGGGGGGACTAGCCAAAAACATTCAGTACTTC. Encoded protein: CASSSMGGLAKNIQYF. The gene calls are TRBV27 and TRBJ2-4; D perhaps matches TRBD2 (6 bases). The germline CDR1 and CDR2 sequences are MNHEY and SMNVEV (reference sequence). With 4 bases removed from V and 0 bases from J, the gap between germline ends came to 13 bases. The CDR3 spans 16 residues.

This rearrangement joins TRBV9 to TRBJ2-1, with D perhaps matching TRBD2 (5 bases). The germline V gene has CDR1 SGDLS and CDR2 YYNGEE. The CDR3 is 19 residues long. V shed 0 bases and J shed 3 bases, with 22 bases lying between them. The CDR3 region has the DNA TGTGCCAGCAGCGTAGCTACCCCATATAGCGCGACCTTCTACAATGAGCAGTTCTTC. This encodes CASSVATPYSATFYNEQFF.

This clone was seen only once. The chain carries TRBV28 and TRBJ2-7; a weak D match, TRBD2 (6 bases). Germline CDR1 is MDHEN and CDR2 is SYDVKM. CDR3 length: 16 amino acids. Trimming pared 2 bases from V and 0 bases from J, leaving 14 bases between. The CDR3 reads CASSLTPYGSSYEQYF. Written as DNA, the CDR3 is TGTGCCAGCAGTTTAACCCCTTACGGGAGCTCCTACGAGCAGTACTTC.

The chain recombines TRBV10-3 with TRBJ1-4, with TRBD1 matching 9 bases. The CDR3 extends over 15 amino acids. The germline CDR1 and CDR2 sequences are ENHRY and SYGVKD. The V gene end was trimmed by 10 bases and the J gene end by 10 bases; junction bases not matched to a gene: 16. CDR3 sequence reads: CATEGPGQGRGKLFF. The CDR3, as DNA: TGTGCCACCGAGGGGCCGGGACAGGGACGAGGAAAACTGTTTTTT.

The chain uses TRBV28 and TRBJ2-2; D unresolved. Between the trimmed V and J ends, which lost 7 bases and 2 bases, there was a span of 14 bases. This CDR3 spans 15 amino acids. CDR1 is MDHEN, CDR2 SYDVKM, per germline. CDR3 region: CASKWSSQNTGELFF. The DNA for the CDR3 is TGTGCCAGCAAATGGAGTTCCCAAAACACCGGGGAGCTGTTTTTT. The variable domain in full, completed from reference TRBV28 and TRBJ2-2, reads DVKVTQSSRYLVKRTGEKVFLECVQDMDHENMFWYRQDPGLGLRLIYFSYDVKMKEKGDIPEGYSVSREKKERFSLILESASTNQTSMYLCASKWSSQNTGELFFGEGSRLTVL.

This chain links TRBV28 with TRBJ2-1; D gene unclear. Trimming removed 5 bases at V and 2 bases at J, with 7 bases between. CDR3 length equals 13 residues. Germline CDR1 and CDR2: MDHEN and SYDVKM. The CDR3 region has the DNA TGTGCCAGCAGTCTCCGGGCCTACAATGAGCAGTTCTTC. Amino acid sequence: CASSLRAYNEQFF.

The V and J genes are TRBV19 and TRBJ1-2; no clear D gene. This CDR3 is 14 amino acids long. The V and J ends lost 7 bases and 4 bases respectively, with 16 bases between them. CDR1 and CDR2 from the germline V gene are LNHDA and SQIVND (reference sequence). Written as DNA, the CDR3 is TGTGCCAGTACCCAAAGGACCGCCATCTATGGCTACACCTTC. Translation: CASTQRTAIYGYTF.

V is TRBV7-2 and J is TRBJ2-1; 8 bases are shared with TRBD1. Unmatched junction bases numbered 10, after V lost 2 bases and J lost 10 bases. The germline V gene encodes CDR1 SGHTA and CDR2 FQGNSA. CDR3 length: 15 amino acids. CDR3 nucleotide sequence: TGTGCCAGCAGCTTACCCCGGACAGGGCGTCAGGAGCAGTTCTTC. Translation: CASSLPRTGRQEQFF.

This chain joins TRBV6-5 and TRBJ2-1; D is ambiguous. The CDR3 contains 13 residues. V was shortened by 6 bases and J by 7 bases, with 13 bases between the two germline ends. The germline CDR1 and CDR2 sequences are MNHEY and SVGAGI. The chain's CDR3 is CASRPTVRNEQFF. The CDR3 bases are TGTGCCAGCAGACCCACCGTTCGGAATGAGCAGTTCTTC.

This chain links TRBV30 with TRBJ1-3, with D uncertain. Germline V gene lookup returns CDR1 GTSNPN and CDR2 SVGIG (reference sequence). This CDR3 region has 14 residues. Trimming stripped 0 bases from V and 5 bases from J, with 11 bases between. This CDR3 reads CAWSVSIGRNTIYF. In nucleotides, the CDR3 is TGTGCCTGGAGTGTGTCGATTGGGAGAAACACCATATATTTT.

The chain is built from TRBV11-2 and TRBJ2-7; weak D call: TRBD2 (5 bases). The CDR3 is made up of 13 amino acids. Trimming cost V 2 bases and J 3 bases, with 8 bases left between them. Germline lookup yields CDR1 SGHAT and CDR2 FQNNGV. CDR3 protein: CASSLNGNYEQYF. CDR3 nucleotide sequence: TGTGCCAGCAGCTTAAACGGGAACTACGAGCAGTACTTC.

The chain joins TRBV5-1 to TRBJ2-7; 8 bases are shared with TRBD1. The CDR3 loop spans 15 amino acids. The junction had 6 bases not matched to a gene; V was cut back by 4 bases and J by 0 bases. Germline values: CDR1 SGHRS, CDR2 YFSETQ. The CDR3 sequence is CASSKDRGVSYEQYF. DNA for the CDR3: TGCGCCAGCAGCAAAGACAGGGGAGTCTCCTACGAGCAGTACTTC.

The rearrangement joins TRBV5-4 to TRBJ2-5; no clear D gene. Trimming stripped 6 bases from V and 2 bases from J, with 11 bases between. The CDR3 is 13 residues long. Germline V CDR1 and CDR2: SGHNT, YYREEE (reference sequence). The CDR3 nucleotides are TGTGCCAGCACCCCGGCAGGTCAAGAGACCCAGTACTTC. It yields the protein CASTPAGQETQYF.

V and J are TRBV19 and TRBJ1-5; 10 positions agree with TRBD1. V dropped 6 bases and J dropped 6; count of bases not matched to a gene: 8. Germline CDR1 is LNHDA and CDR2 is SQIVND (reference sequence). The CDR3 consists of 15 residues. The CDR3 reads CASRTGQGFSQPQHF. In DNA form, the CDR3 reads TGTGCCAGTAGAACGGGACAGGGGTTTAGTCAGCCCCAGCATTTT.

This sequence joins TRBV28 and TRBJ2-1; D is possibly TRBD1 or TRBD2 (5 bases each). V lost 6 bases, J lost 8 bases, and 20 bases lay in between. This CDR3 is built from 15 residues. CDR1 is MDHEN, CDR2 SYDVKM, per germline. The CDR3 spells CASSHRDPGYDEQFF. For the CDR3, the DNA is TGTGCCAGCAGCCACCGGGACCCAGGATACGATGAGCAGTTCTTC.

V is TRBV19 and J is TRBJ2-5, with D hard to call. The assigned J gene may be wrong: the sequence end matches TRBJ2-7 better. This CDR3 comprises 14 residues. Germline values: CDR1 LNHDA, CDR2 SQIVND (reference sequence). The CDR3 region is CASSMNGYSYEQYF. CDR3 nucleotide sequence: TGTGCCAGTAGTATGAATGGATACTCCTACGAGCAGTACTTC.

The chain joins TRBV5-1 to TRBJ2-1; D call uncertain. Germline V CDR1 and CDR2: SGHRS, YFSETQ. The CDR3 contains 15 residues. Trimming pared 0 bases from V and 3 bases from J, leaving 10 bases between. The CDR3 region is CASSLASPSYNEQFF. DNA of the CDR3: TGCGCCAGCAGCTTGGCCTCCCCTAGCTACAATGAGCAGTTCTTC.

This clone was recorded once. CDR3 nucleotides: TGTGCCAGTAGTACCATATCATCTGGGGCCAACGTCCTGACTTTC. Translating it yields CASSTISSGANVLTF. The J gene is TRBJ2-6, the V gene TRBV19; no clear D gene. The germline gives CDR1 LNHDA, CDR2 SQIVND (reference sequence). The V end was cut by 4 bases, the J end by 1 base, with 8 bases between. The CDR3 extends over 15 amino acids. Variable domain in full (rest from reference TRBV19 and TRBJ2-6): DGGITQSPKYLFRKEGQNVTLSCEQNLNHDAMYWYRQDPGQGLRLIYYSQIVNDFQKGDIAEGYSVSREKKESFPLTVTSAQKNPTAFYLCASSTISSGANVLTFGAGSRLTVL.

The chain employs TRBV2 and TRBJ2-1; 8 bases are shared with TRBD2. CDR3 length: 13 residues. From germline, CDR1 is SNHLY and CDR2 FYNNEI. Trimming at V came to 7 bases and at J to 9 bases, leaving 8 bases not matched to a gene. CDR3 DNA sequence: TGTGCCAGCACAGGAGGACTAGCTTCTGAGCAGTTCTTC. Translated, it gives CASTGGLASEQFF.

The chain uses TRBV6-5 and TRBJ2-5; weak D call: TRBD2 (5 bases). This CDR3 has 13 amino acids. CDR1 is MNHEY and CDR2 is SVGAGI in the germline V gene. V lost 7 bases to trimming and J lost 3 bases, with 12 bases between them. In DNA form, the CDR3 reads TGTGCCAGCACAGCGAGCGGAAAAGAGACCCAGTACTTC. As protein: CASTASGKETQYF.

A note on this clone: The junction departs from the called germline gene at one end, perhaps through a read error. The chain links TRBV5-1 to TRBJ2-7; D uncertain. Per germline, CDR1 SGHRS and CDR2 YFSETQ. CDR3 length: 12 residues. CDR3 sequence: CARSSRSYEQYF. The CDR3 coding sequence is TGCGCCCGCAGCTCCCGATCCTACGAGCAGTACTTC.

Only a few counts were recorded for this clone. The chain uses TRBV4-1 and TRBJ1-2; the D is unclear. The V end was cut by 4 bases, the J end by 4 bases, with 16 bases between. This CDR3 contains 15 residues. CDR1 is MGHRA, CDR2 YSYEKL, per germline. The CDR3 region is CASSPTDAGSYGYTF. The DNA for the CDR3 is TGCGCCAGCAGCCCCACGGACGCTGGCAGCTATGGCTACACCTTC.

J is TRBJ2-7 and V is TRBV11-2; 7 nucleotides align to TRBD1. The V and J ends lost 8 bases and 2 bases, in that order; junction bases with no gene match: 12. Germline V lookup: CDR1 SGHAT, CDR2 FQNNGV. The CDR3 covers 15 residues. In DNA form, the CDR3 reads TGTGCCAGCGGACCACAGGGGAGTAGGCCCTACGAGCAGTACTTC. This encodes CASGPQGSRPYEQYF.

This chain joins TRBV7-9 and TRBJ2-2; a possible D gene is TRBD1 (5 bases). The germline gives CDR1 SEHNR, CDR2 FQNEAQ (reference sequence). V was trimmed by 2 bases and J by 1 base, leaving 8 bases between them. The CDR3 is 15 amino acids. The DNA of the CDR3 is TGTGCCAGCAGCTTACACAGGATGAACACCGGGGAGCTGTTTTTT. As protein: CASSLHRMNTGELFF.

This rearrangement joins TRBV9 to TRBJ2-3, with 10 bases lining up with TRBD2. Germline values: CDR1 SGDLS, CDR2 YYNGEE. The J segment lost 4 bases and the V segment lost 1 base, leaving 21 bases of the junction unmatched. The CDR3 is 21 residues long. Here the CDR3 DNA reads TGTGCCAGCAGCGTATTCCCCACAGGAAACACGCTAGCGGGAGAGGCAGATACGCAGTATTTT. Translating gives CASSVFPTGNTLAGEADTQYF.

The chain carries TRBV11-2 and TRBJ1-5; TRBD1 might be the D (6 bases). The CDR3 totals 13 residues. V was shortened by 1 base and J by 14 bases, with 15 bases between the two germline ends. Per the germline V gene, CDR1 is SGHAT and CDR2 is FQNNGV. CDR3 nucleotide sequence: TGTGCCAGCAGCTTAGTCGGGACACCGGGTAAGCATTTT. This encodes CASSLVGTPGKHF. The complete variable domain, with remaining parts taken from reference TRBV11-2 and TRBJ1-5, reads EAGVAQSPRYKIIEKRQSVAFWCNPISGHATLYWYQQILGQGPKLLIQFQNNGVVDDSQLPKDRFSAERLKGVDSTLKIQPAKLEDSAVYLCASSLVGTPGKHFGDGTRLSIL.

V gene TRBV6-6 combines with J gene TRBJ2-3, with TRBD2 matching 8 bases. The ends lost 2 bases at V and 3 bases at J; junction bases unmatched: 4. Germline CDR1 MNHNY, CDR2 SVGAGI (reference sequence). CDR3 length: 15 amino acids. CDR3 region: CASSYVAGLTDTQYF. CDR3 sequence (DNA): TGTGCCAGCAGTTACGTAGCGGGACTAACAGATACGCAGTATTTT.

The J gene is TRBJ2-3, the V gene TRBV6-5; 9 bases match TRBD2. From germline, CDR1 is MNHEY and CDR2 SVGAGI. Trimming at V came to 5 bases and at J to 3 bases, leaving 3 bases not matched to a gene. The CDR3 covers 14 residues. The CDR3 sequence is CASSQAGGTDTQYF. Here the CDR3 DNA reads TGTGCCAGCAGTCAAGCGGGAGGAACAGATACGCAGTATTTT.

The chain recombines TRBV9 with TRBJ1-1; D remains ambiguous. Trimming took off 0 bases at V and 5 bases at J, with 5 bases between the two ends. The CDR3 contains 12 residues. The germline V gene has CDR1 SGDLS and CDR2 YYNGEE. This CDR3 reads CASSVAGTEAFF. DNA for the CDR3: TGTGCCAGCAGCGTAGCGGGGACTGAAGCTTTCTTT.

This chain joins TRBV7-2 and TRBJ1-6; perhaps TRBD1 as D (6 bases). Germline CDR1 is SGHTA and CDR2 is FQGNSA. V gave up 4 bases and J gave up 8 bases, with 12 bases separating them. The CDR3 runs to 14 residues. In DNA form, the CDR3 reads TGTGCCAGCAGCTACAGGGTCGGGGATTCACCCCTCCACTTT. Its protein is CASSYRVGDSPLHF.